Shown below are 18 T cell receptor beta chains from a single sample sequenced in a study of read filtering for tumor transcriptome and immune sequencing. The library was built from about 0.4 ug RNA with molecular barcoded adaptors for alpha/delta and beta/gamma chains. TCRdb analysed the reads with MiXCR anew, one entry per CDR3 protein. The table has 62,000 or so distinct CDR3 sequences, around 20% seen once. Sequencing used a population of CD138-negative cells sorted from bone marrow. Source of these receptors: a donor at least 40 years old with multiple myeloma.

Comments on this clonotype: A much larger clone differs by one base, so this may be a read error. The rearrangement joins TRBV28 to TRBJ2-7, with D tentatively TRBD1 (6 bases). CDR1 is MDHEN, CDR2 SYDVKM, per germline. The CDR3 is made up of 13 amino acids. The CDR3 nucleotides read TGTGCCAGCAGTTTCGGGACAACCTACAAGCAGTACTTC. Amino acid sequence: CASSFGTTYKQYF.

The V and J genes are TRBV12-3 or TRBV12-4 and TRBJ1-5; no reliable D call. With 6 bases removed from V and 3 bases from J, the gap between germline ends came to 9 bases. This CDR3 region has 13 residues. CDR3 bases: TGTGCCAGCAGCCGGGGATACAATCAGCCCCAGCATTTT. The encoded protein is CASSRGYNQPQHF.

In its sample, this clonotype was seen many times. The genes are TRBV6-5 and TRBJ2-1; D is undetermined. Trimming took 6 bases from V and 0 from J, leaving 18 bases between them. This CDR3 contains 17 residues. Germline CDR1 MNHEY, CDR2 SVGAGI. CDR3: CASRNPGAGRSYNEQFF. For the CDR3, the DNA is TGTGCCAGCAGAAACCCAGGCGCAGGCCGCTCCTACAATGAGCAGTTCTTC.

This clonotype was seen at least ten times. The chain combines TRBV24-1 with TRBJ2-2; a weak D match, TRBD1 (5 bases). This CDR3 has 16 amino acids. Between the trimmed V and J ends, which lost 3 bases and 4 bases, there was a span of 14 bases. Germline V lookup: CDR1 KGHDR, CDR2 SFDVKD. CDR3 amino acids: CATSDRTLRGTGELFF. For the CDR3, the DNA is TGTGCCACCAGTGATCGGACACTGAGAGGCACCGGGGAGCTGTTTTTT.

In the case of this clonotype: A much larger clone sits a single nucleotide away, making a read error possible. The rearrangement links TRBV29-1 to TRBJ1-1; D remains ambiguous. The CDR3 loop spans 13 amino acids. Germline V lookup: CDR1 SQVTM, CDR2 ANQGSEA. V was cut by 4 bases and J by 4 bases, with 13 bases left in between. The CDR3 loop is CSVAVNTSTEAFF. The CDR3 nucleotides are TGCAGCGTTGCCGTAAACACATCCACTGAAGCTTTCTTT.

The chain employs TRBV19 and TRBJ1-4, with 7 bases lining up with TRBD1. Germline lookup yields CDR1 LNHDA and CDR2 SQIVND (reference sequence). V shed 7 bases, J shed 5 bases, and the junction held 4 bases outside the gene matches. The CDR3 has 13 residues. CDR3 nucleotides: TGTGCCAGTAATCGGGACAGCAATGAAAAACTGTTTTTT. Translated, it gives CASNRDSNEKLFF.

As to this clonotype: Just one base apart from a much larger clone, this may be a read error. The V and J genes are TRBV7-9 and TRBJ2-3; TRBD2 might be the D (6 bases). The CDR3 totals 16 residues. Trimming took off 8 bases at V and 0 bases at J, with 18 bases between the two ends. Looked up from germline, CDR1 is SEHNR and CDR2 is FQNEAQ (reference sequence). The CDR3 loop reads CASCRGIAESTDTQYF. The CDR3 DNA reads TGTGCCAGCTGCCGCGGGATAGCGGAAAGCACAGATACGCAGTATTTT.

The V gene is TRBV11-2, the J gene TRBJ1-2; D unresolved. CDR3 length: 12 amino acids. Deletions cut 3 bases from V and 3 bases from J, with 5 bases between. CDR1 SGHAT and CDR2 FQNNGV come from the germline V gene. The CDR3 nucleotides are TGTGCCAGCAGCTTTGGGGACTATGGCTACACCTTC. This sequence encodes CASSFGDYGYTF.

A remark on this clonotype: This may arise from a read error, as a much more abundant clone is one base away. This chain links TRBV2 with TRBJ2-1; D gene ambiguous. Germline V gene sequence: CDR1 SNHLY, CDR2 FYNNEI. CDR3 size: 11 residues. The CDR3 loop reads CVSTVSYEQFF. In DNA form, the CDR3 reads TGTGTCAGCACGGTATCGTATGAGCAGTTCTTC.

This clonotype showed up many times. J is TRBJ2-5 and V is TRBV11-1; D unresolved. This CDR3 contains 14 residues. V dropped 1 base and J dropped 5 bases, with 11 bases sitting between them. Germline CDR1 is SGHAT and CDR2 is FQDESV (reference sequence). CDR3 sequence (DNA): TGTGCCAGCAGCTTAGACCCCTACCGGGAGACCCAGTACTTC. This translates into CASSLDPYRETQYF.

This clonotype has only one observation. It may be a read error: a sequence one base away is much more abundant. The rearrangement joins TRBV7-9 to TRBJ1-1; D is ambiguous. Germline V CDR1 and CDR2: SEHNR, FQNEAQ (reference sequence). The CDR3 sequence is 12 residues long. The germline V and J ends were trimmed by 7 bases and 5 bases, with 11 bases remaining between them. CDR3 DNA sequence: TGTGCCAGCATGGAGGGCAGAACTGAAGCTTTCTTT. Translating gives CASMEGRTEAFF.

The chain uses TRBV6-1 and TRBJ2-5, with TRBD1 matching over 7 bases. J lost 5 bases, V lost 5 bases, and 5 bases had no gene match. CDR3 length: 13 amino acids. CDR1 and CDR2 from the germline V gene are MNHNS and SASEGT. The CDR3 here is CASSTDRIETQYF. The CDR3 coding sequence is TGTGCCAGCAGTACGGACAGGATTGAGACCCAGTACTTC.

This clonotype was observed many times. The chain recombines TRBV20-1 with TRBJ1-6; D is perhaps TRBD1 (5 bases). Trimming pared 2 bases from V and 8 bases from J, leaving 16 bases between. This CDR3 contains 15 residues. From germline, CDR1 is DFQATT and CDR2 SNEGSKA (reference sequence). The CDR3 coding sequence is TGCAGTGCTAGAAAGATTGGGGCGAGGGATTCACCCCTCCACTTT. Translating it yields CSARKIGARDSPLHF.

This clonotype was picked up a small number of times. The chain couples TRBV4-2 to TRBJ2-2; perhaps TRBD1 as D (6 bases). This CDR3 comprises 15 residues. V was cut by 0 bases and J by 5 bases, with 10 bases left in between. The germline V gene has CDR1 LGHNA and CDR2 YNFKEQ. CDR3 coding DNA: TGTGCCAGCAGCCAAGACGTCACAGGGACCGGGGAGCTGTTTTTT. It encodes CASSQDVTGTGELFF.

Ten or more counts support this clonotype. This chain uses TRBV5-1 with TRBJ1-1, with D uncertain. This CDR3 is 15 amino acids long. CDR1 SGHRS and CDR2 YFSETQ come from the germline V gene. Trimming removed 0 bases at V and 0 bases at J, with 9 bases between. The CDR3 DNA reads TGCGCCAGCAGCTTGGAGCCGGGATTGAACACTGAAGCTTTCTTT. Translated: CASSLEPGLNTEAFF.

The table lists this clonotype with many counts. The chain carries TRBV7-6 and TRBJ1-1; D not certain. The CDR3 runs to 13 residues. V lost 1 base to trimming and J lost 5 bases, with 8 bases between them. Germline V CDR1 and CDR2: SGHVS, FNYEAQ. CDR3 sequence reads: CASSLELGTEAFF. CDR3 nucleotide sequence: TGTGCCAGCAGCTTAGAGCTGGGGACTGAAGCTTTCTTT.

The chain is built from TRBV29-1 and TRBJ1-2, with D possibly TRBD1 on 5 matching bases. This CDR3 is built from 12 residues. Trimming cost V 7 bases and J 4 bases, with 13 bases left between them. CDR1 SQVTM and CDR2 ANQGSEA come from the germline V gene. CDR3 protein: CSASREAYGYTF. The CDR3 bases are TGCAGCGCCAGCAGGGAGGCCTATGGCTACACCTTC. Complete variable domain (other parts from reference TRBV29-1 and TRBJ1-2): SAVISQKPSRDICQRGTSLTIQCQVDSQVTMMFWYRQQPGQSLTLIATANQGSEATYESGFVIDKFPISRPNLTFSTLTVSNMSPEDSSIYLCSASREAYGYTFGSGTRLTVV.

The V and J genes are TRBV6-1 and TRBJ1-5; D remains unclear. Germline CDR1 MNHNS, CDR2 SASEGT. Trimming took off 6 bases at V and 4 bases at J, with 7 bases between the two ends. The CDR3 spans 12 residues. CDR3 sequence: CASRGSNQPQHF. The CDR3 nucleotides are TGTGCCAGCAGGGGCAGTAATCAGCCCCAGCATTTT.